These 22 T cell receptor beta chains share one sample of origin, sequenced in a study of metastatic and nonmetastatic thyroid tumors. No treatment of any kind had been given to any patient before thyroid surgery. TCRdb re-analyzed the PCR reads through MiXCR. The table has 40,000 or so clones, more than 25% seen once. Sequencing input: blood. These receptors were taken from a female donor with papillary thyroid cancer or a benign thyroid nodule (not recorded which). Some clones in this sample may be carry-over from other donors' samples.

A few counts support this clone. The chain joins TRBV2 to TRBJ2-7, with 9 bases identical to TRBD2. The ends lost 6 bases at V and 4 bases at J; junction bases unmatched: 7. Germline CDR1 reads SNHLY; CDR2 reads FYNNEI. This CDR3 is built from 14 residues. The DNA of the CDR3 is TGTGCCAGCAGGTTGACTAGCGGCCAATACGAGCAGTACTTC. Its translation is CASRLTSGQYEQYF.

The V call is TRBV6-5, the J call TRBJ1-2; perhaps TRBD1 as D (5 bases). Per the germline V gene, CDR1 is MNHEY and CDR2 is SVGAGI. The V and J ends lost 0 bases and 5 bases respectively, with 10 bases between them. The CDR3 totals 14 residues. The CDR3 region has the DNA TGTGCCAGCAGTTACTCGTTCGGGGGGTATGGCTACACCTTC. Protein product: CASSYSFGGYGYTF.

This clone appeared many times. With a much larger clone just one base away, this may be a read error. The chain recombines TRBV4-2 with TRBJ2-6; 9 nucleotides align to TRBD1. CDR1 LGHNA and CDR2 YNFKEQ come from the germline V gene. The CDR3 loop spans 14 amino acids. The CDR3 nucleotides read TGTGCCAGCAGCCAAGGGACAGGGGCCATCGTCCTGACTTTC. Residues: CASSQGTGAIVLTF.

This clone was found once. The chain links TRBV5-1 to TRBJ2-3; 10 bases agree with TRBD2. CDR1 SGHRS and CDR2 YFSETQ come from the germline V gene. V lost 0 bases and J lost 3; bases outside the gene matches: 4. The CDR3 contains 16 residues. Written as DNA, the CDR3 is TGCGCCAGCAGCTTGGGGTCTAGCGGGAGTACAGATACGCAGTATTTT. Its protein is CASSLGSSGSTDTQYF.

This clone was seen many times. The chain is built from TRBV28 and TRBJ2-3, with D perhaps assigned TRBD1 or TRBD2 (5 bases each). The germline gives CDR1 MDHEN, CDR2 SYDVKM. Trimming stripped 9 bases from V and 4 bases from J, with 14 bases between. This CDR3 comprises 13 residues. The CDR3 DNA sequence: TGTGCCAGTACGGGTGGGGGTGCAGATACGCAGTATTTT. It translates to CASTGGGADTQYF.

The chain links TRBV20-1 to TRBJ2-7, with D perhaps matching TRBD2 (5 bases). The CDR3 spans 19 residues. V lost 6 bases and J lost 3, with 33 bases in between. Germline lookup yields CDR1 DFQATT and CDR2 SNEGSKA (reference sequence). The CDR3 DNA reads TGCAGTGCCACCAGTGAGAGGCCCCCCGGTCTAGCAACCCTCTACGAGCAGTACTTC. Translation gives CSATSERPPGLATLYEQYF.

This clone was seen repeatedly, ten times or more. CDR3 sequence reads: CATSRENSGGKVNEQFF. DNA of the CDR3: TGTGCCACCAGCAGAGAAAATAGCGGGGGGAAGGTGAATGAGCAGTTCTTC. The genes are TRBV15 and TRBJ2-1; TRBD2 matches 10 bases. The junction had 9 bases not matched to a gene; V was cut back by 0 bases and J by 7 bases. The germline gives CDR1 LNHNV, CDR2 YYDKDF (reference sequence). The CDR3 has 17 residues.

For this clone: At one end, the junction sequence differs from germline, possibly due to a read error. This chain connects TRBV30 to TRBJ1-6; D remains ambiguous. CDR1 GTSNPN and CDR2 SVGIG come from the germline V gene (reference sequence). The CDR3 contains 12 residues. Here the CDR3 reads CALSVLSRVLHF. CDR3 sequence (DNA): TGTGCCTTGAGTGTACTCTCGAGGGTCCTTCACTTT.

The J gene is TRBJ2-7, the V gene TRBV20-1; 13 bases are a match to TRBD2. With 6 bases clipped from V and 4 bases from J, the junction kept 9 bases outside the gene matches. The CDR3 runs 15 residues. In germline, CDR1 is DFQATT, CDR2 SNEGSKA (reference sequence). CDR3 in amino acids: CSARTSGRAGYEQYF. CDR3 bases: TGCAGTGCGAGAACTAGCGGGAGGGCCGGGTACGAGCAGTACTTC.

The rearrangement joins TRBV5-6 to TRBJ1-2, with unresolved D. Deletions cut 7 bases from V and 4 bases from J, with 14 bases between. Germline values: CDR1 SGHDT, CDR2 YYEEEE. CDR3 size: 13 residues. The chain's CDR3 is CASRLGKPYGYTF. The CDR3 nucleotides read TGTGCCAGCCGGCTCGGGAAACCCTATGGCTACACCTTC.

This clone was seen repeatedly, ten times or more. J is TRBJ1-1 and V is TRBV5-1, with D perhaps TRBD1 (5 bases). The CDR3 has 14 residues. V was cut by 0 bases and J by 5 bases, with 11 bases left in between. CDR1 and CDR2 from the germline V gene are SGHRS and YFSETQ. The CDR3 spells CASSLATGLTEAFF. The CDR3 DNA sequence: TGCGCCAGCAGCTTGGCCACGGGGCTAACTGAAGCTTTCTTT.

With regard to this clone: One base away lies a much larger clone, so this may be a sequencing read error. The sample holds other DNA sequences that translate to the same CDR3. This chain uses TRBV7-2 with TRBJ2-7; 8 bases are a match to TRBD2. Trimming removed 3 bases from V and 4 bases from J; junction bases left unmatched: 8. The CDR3 totals 15 residues. Germline values: CDR1 SGHTA, CDR2 FQGNSA. CDR3: CASSLALAGGYEQYF. In DNA, the CDR3 is TGTGCCAGCAGCTTGGCTCTCGCGGGGGGTTACGAGCAGTACTTC.

The chain joins TRBV5-6 to TRBJ1-2, with TRBD1 as a possible D gene (5 bases). The ends were cut back, 0 bases at V and 8 bases at J, with 20 bases in the middle. The germline CDR1 and CDR2 sequences are SGHDT and YYEEEE. The CDR3 runs to 16 residues. Written as DNA, the CDR3 is TGTGCCAGCAGCTTGGTCGGGCAGGGTAGGGATCGAGGCTACACCTTC. Translating it yields CASSLVGQGRDRGYTF.

Of note for this clone: Other nucleotide sequences from this sample produce the same CDR3. The V gene is TRBV11-2, the J gene TRBJ2-7; no reliable D call. The germline gives CDR1 SGHAT, CDR2 FQNNGV. The CDR3 is 13 residues long. Trimming shortened V by 1 base and J by 1 base, and 5 bases separated the two germline ends. The CDR3 coding sequence is TGTGCCAGCAGCTTAGGTCAGTCCTACGAGCAGTACTTC. Protein sequence: CASSLGQSYEQYF.

This clone has a handful of counts. This rearrangement joins TRBV28 to TRBJ1-3; unclear D gene. V shed 10 bases and J shed 10 bases, with 14 bases lying between them. Germline-derived CDR1 and CDR2 are MDHEN and SYDVKM. The CDR3 runs to 11 residues. The DNA for the CDR3 is TGTGCCAACACCCGGGAGGGAACCATATATTTT. Protein product: CANTREGTIYF.

This clone was counted many times. The rearrangement links TRBV28 to TRBJ1-3; D uncertain. V lost 3 bases to trimming and J lost 5 bases, with 20 bases between them. This CDR3 region has 17 residues. CDR1 and CDR2 from the germline V gene are MDHEN and SYDVKM. CDR3 protein: CASSFSPWVTERNTIYF. The CDR3 region has the DNA TGTGCCAGCAGTTTTTCCCCTTGGGTAACGGAAAGAAACACCATATATTTT.

The rearrangement links TRBV6-1 to TRBJ1-1; D unresolved. Trimming removed 5 bases at V and 1 base at J, with 11 bases between. In germline, CDR1 is MNHNS, CDR2 SASEGT. CDR3 length: 14 residues. The CDR3 is CASSSIQRNTEAFF. CDR3 DNA: TGTGCCAGCAGTTCCATACAGAGGAACACTGAAGCTTTCTTT.

This chain uses TRBV12-3 or TRBV12-4 with TRBJ1-2; tentative D call: TRBD1 (5 bases). The length of the CDR3 is 13 residues. Between the trimmed V and J ends, which lost 7 bases and 2 bases, there was a span of 11 bases. CDR3 sequence (DNA): TGTGCCAGCATCGCTGGGGGGAACTATGGCTACACCTTC. It codes for CASIAGGNYGYTF.

With respect to this clone: The junction shows a germline mismatch at one end, possibly a read error. The chain carries TRBV20-1 and TRBJ2-3, with 8 bases identical to TRBD2. The CDR3 runs to 15 residues. CDR1 and CDR2 (germline): DFQATT, SNEGSKA (reference sequence). The CDR3 reads CSVRDGTRTVDTQYF. In DNA form, the CDR3 reads TGCAGTGTTAGAGATGGGACTAGGACTGTAGATACGCAGTATTTT.

The CDR3 DNA is TGTGCCAGCAGTACAGGGGGCGCGGTAACTGAAGCTTTCTTT. Its translation: CASSTGGAVTEAFF. The rearrangement joins TRBV12-3 or TRBV12-4 to TRBJ1-1; 9 nucleotides align to TRBD1. V lost 5 bases, J lost 5 bases, and 6 bases stayed unmatched. This CDR3 has 14 amino acids.

This clone was counted ten times or more. V usage is TRBV7-8 and J usage is TRBJ2-5; 10 positions match TRBD2. J lost 6 bases, V lost 1 base, and 8 bases had no gene match. The CDR3 totals 16 residues. Germline V gene lookup returns CDR1 SGHVS and CDR2 FQNEAQ. The CDR3 here is CASSLVGGTSVQTQYF. The CDR3 DNA reads TGTGCCAGCAGCTTAGTGGGGGGGACTAGCGTTCAGACCCAGTACTTC.

This clone rates as medium-sized. The chain carries TRBV30 and TRBJ1-2; D remains ambiguous. Germline CDR1 and CDR2: GTSNPN and SVGIG (reference sequence). V was shortened by 4 bases and J by 1 base, with 13 bases between the two germline ends. This CDR3 is 14 amino acids long. CDR3 bases: TGTGCCTGGATCCGACTCCCAGATAACTATGGCTACACCTTC. It encodes CAWIRLPDNYGYTF.